A single sample is the source of the 21 T cell receptor beta chains below, sequenced in a study of control samples from healthy donors and cancer patients. The method was immunoSEQ multiplex PCR; TCRdb's version includes in-frame clones alone and lacks a portion of them. The table records 150,000 to 200,000 clones, around 90% of them present only once. The sequenced material came from blood. Receptors originate from a woman aged 45-65 years in good health.

The gene calls are TRBV7-9 and TRBJ1-2; D gene ambiguous. The CDR3 is 16 amino acids. The ends were cut back, 1 base at V and 0 bases at J, with 12 bases in the middle. Germline CDR1 is SEHNR and CDR2 is FQNEAQ (reference sequence). As DNA, the CDR3 is TGTGCCAGCAGCTTAGTAGGTCAGGCAACTAACTATGGCTACACCTTC. Translating gives CASSLVGQATNYGYTF. Full variable domain (rest looked up from reference TRBV7-9 and TRBJ1-2): DTGVSQNPRHKITKRGQNVTFRCDPISEHNRLYWYRQTLGQGPEFLTYFQNEAQLEKSRLLSDRFSAERPKGSFSTLEIQRTEQGDSAMYLCASSLVGQATNYGYTFGSGTRLTVV.

The chain couples TRBV11-2 to TRBJ2-7; D assignment may be TRBD1 or TRBD2 (5 bases each). This CDR3 contains 13 residues. From germline, CDR1 is SGHAT and CDR2 FQNNGV. V dropped 4 bases and J dropped 11 bases, with 18 bases sitting between them. CDR3 loop: CASSSLKAGREYF. The CDR3, as DNA: TGTGCCAGCAGCTCCCTGAAGGCAGGGCGGGAGTACTTC.

The chain uses TRBV7-8 and TRBJ2-1; 7 bases map to TRBD2. Germline lookup yields CDR1 SGHVS and CDR2 FQNEAQ. J lost 8 bases, V lost 1 base, and 5 bases had no gene match. The length of the CDR3 is 14 residues. The DNA for the CDR3 is TGTGCCAGCAGCTTAGAGGCCCGGGGGGATGAGCAGTTCTTC. It is translated as CASSLEARGDEQFF.

The chain links TRBV9 to TRBJ1-4; 10 bases agree with TRBD1. Unmatched junction bases numbered 8, after V lost 4 bases and J lost 8 bases. Germline-derived CDR1 and CDR2 are SGDLS and YYNGEE. This CDR3 has 15 amino acids. Here the CDR3 reads CASSRRQGAYEKLFF. Here the CDR3 DNA reads TGTGCCAGCAGCAGAAGACAGGGGGCTTACGAAAAACTGTTTTTT.

The V call is TRBV6-5, the J call TRBJ2-7; TRBD2 matches at 10 bases. Germline lookup yields CDR1 MNHEY and CDR2 SVGAGI. Trimming removed 4 bases from V and 4 bases from J; junction bases left unmatched: 10. This CDR3 has 16 residues. CDR3 protein: CASSSTSSGSLYEQYF. The CDR3 DNA sequence: TGTGCCAGCAGTTCCACCTCTAGCGGGAGTTTGTACGAGCAGTACTTC.

The rearrangement uses TRBV28 and TRBJ2-1; tentatively, D is TRBD1 (6 bases). The CDR3 spans 16 residues. The ends were cut back, 7 bases at V and 8 bases at J, with 24 bases in the middle. Germline V lookup: CDR1 MDHEN, CDR2 SYDVKM. The CDR3 DNA reads as TGTGCCAGCACCTTCCTTCCCGGGACAACCAGCCATGAGCAGTTCTTC. As protein: CASTFLPGTTSHEQFF.

The chain links TRBV3-1 (or the pseudogene TRBV3-2) to TRBJ1-5; D remains ambiguous. The CDR3 is 14 residues long. The V end was cut by 4 bases, the J end by 2 bases, with 9 bases between. Germline V gene sequence: CDR1 LGHDT, CDR2 YNNKEL (reference sequence). CDR3 protein: CASSPSAGNQPQHF. The CDR3 DNA sequence: TGTGCCAGCAGCCCTTCCGCCGGCAATCAGCCCCAGCATTTT.

The chain has TRBV7-9 and TRBJ1-5; 10 nucleotides match TRBD1. Per germline, CDR1 SEHNR and CDR2 FQNEAQ (reference sequence). The V gene end was trimmed by 2 bases and the J gene end by 7 bases; junction bases not matched to a gene: 8. The CDR3 consists of 16 residues. The CDR3 coding sequence is TGTGCCAGCAGCTTAACCGTTGGGACAGGGGACCAGCCCCAGCATTTT. Protein product: CASSLTVGTGDQPQHF. Using reference TRBV7-9 and TRBJ1-5 for the parts outside the CDR3, the full variable domain is DTGVSQNPRHKITKRGQNVTFRCDPISEHNRLYWYRQTLGQGPEFLTYFQNEAQLEKSRLLSDRFSAERPKGSFSTLEIQRTEQGDSAMYLCASSLTVGTGDQPQHFGDGTRLSIL.

The V and J genes are TRBV2 and TRBJ2-7; TRBD1 is a possible D gene (5 bases). Trimming took 6 bases from V and 4 from J, leaving 10 bases between them. The length of the CDR3 is 12 residues. The germline V gene has CDR1 SNHLY and CDR2 FYNNEI. As DNA, the CDR3 is TGTGCCAGCAGGACAGATACTTACGAGCAGTACTTC. It specifies CASRTDTYEQYF. Combining the CDR3 with reference TRBV2 and TRBJ2-7 gives the whole variable domain EPEVTQTPSHQVTQMGQEVILRCVPISNHLYFYWYRQILGQKVEFLVSFYNNEISEKSEIFDDQFSVERPDGSNFTLKIRSTKLEDSAMYFCASRTDTYEQYFGPGTRLTVT.

The rearrangement uses TRBV5-1 and TRBJ2-7; no clear D. Per the germline V gene, CDR1 is SGHRS and CDR2 is YFSETQ. This CDR3 has 14 amino acids. V was trimmed by 6 bases and J by 0 bases, leaving 13 bases between them. The DNA for the CDR3 is TGCGCCAGCAAGGTGGCTACGAGCTCCTACGAGCAGTACTTC. Translating gives CASKVATSSYEQYF.

The chain is built from TRBV18 and TRBJ2-1; TRBD2 matches at 8 bases. V was clipped by 5 bases and J by 9 bases; unmatched bases: 15. The CDR3 contains 16 residues. Germline V gene data show CDR1 as KGHSH and CDR2 as LQKENI. CDR3: CASSSGLASGFGEQFF. DNA for the CDR3: TGTGCCAGCTCATCCGGACTAGCCTCTGGATTCGGTGAGCAGTTCTTC.

V usage is TRBV27 and J usage is TRBJ2-1, with D hard to call. Germline CDR1 MNHEY, CDR2 SMNVEV (reference sequence). Between the trimmed V and J ends, which lost 3 bases and 4 bases, there was a span of 7 bases. The CDR3 loop spans 13 amino acids. CDR3 in amino acids: CASSFGLYNEQFF. CDR3 bases: TGTGCCAGCAGTTTCGGGTTGTACAATGAGCAGTTCTTC.

J is TRBJ2-7 and V is TRBV6-1; D not resolved. This CDR3 region has 14 residues. CDR1 MNHNS and CDR2 SASEGT come from the germline V gene. The V end was cut by 1 base, the J end by 5 bases, with 12 bases between. The CDR3 reads CASSEGARTHEQYF. CDR3 nucleotide sequence: TGTGCCAGCAGTGAAGGAGCGAGGACCCACGAGCAGTACTTC.

The J gene is TRBJ2-2, the V gene TRBV19; tentatively, D is TRBD1 or TRBD2 (6 bases each). Germline V gene lookup returns CDR1 LNHDA and CDR2 SQIVND (reference sequence). Trimming cost V 6 bases and J 4 bases, with 12 bases left between them. There are 14 residues in the CDR3. CDR3 sequence: CASRPGAGTGELFF. CDR3 coding DNA: TGTGCCAGTAGACCGGGGGCCGGCACCGGGGAGCTGTTTTTT.

The genes are TRBV4-3 and TRBJ1-5; D call uncertain. Germline CDR1 is LGHNA and CDR2 is YSLEER. CDR3 length: 13 amino acids. Trimming took 0 bases from V and 9 from J, leaving 9 bases between them. DNA of the CDR3: TGCGCCAGCAGCCAAGAACCCAGGACGCCCCAGCATTTT. It codes for CASSQEPRTPQHF.

The genes are TRBV6-5 and TRBJ2-5; a weak D match, TRBD2 (6 bases). V shed 8 bases and J shed 4 bases, with 17 bases lying between them. The CDR3 is 14 residues long. Per germline, CDR1 MNHEY and CDR2 SVGAGI. DNA for the CDR3: TGTGCCAGCCAAACTGGTTCCGGGAGAGAGACCCAGTACTTC. As protein: CASQTGSGRETQYF.

The chain combines TRBV3-1 (or the pseudogene TRBV3-2) with TRBJ2-2; TRBD1 matches 8 bases. Germline V gene data show CDR1 as LGHDT and CDR2 as YNNKEL (reference sequence). The CDR3 runs 15 residues. J gave up 4 bases and V 4 bases, and 5 bases lay outside the gene matches. This CDR3 is CASSLGQGSTGELFF. The CDR3 nucleotides read TGTGCCAGCAGCCTCGGACAGGGATCCACCGGGGAGCTGTTTTTT.

V gene TRBV10-3 combines with J gene TRBJ1-5; 7 nucleotides agree with TRBD1. CDR1 ENHRY and CDR2 SYGVKD come from the germline V gene. The CDR3 extends over 15 amino acids. Unmatched junction bases numbered 8, after V lost 3 bases and J lost 6 bases. The CDR3 DNA reads TGTGCCATCAGTGATTCAGGGGGACGGGGTCAGCCCCAGCATTTT. Translation gives CAISDSGGRGQPQHF.

V is TRBV6-6 and J is TRBJ1-1, with a weak D call TRBD1 (6 bases). Germline CDR1 is MNHNY and CDR2 is SVGAGI (reference sequence). This CDR3 region has 14 residues. V was trimmed by 5 bases and J by 3 bases, leaving 13 bases between them. The CDR3: CASSGGPGDTEAFF. The CDR3 bases are TGTGCCAGCAGTGGGGGGCCGGGGGACACTGAAGCTTTCTTT.

This clone has a single count. The chain recombines TRBV6-6 with TRBJ2-5; D might be TRBD1 or TRBD2, each matching 6 bases. Trimming shortened V by 4 bases and J by 5 bases, and 14 bases separated the two germline ends. Germline V CDR1 and CDR2: MNHNY, SVGAGI (reference sequence). The CDR3 runs 14 residues. Here the CDR3 reads CASSFPGAAETQYF. The CDR3 DNA reads as TGTGCCAGCAGTTTTCCGGGGGCGGCGGAGACCCAGTACTTC.

The chain uses TRBV19 and TRBJ2-5; D not resolved. Trimming removed 6 bases from V and 3 bases from J, with 8 bases in between. CDR3 length equals 12 residues. CDR1 is LNHDA, CDR2 SQIVND, per germline (reference sequence). CDR3 sequence reads: CASSLGKETQYF. DNA of the CDR3: TGTGCCAGTAGCCTGGGGAAAGAGACCCAGTACTTC. The complete variable domain, with remaining parts taken from reference TRBV19 and TRBJ2-5, reads DGGITQSPKYLFRKEGQNVTLSCEQNLNHDAMYWYRQDPGQGLRLIYYSQIVNDFQKGDIAEGYSVSREKKESFPLTVTSAQKNPTAFYLCASSLGKETQYFGPGTRLLVL.